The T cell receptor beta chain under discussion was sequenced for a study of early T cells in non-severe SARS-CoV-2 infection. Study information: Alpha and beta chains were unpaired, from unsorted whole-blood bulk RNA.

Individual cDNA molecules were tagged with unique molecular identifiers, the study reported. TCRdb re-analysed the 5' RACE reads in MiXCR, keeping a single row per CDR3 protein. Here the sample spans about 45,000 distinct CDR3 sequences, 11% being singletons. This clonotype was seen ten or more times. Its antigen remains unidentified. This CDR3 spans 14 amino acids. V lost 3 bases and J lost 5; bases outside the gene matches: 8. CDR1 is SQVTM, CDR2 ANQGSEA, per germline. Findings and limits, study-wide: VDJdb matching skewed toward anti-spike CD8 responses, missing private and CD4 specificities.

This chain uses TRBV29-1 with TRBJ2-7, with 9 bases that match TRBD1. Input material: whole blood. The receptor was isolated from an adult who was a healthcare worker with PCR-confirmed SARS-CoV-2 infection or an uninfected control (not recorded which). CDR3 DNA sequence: TGCAGCGTTGATCGGACAGGGGTGGCGAACGAGCAGTACTTC. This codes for CSVDRTGVANEQYF.